The 18 T cell receptor beta chains presented below share a single source sample, sequenced in a study of cytomegalovirus exposure and HLA in healthy donors. The study ran its PCR with 60 Vbeta and 13 Jbeta primers. Only in-frame clones appear in the TCRdb table, and some are missing; sequencing was by immunoSEQ multiplex PCR. The sample holds around 200,000 clones, roughly four fifths seen once. Sequencing was carried out using PBMCs. Receptor source: a woman in her thirties or forties in good health and CMV-seronegative.

This clone was detected a few times. V and J are TRBV5-4 and TRBJ2-3; TRBD2 matches at 8 bases. There are 16 residues in the CDR3. With 4 bases clipped from V and 2 bases from J, the junction kept 9 bases outside the gene matches. The germline CDR1 and CDR2 sequences are SGHNT and YYREEE (reference sequence). This CDR3 is CASSPYTSGNTDTQYF. Here the CDR3 DNA reads TGTGCCAGCAGCCCTTACACTAGCGGAAACACAGATACGCAGTATTTT.

The rearrangement joins TRBV2 to TRBJ1-3, with TRBD1 matching over 8 bases. V lost 8 bases to trimming and J lost 4 bases; unmatched junction nucleotides: 10. The CDR3 contains 15 residues. Germline V gene lookup returns CDR1 SNHLY and CDR2 FYNNEI. For the CDR3, the DNA is TGTGCCAGCCGGTCGCAGGGGGCGAGCGGAAACACCATATATTTT. Its translation: CASRSQGASGNTIYF.

The CDR3 spells CAISQAISGNTIYF. The CDR3, as DNA: TGTGCCATCAGCCAGGCGATCTCTGGAAACACCATATATTTT. The genes are TRBV10-3 and TRBJ1-3; D gene uncertain. CDR3 length equals 14 residues. CDR1 ENHRY and CDR2 SYGVKD come from the germline V gene. Deletions cut 6 bases from V and 0 bases from J, with 9 bases between.

The gene calls are TRBV27 and TRBJ2-3; possibly TRBD1 for D (5 bases). The germline V gene encodes CDR1 MNHEY and CDR2 SMNVEV (reference sequence). Trimming shortened V by 4 bases and J by 0 bases, and 17 bases separated the two germline ends. CDR3 size: 17 residues. CDR3 bases: TGTGCCAGCAGTTCCCGGTGGTTAAGGGGTAGCACAGATACGCAGTATTTT. Its protein is CASSSRWLRGSTDTQYF.

The rearrangement joins TRBV30 to TRBJ2-7, with TRBD2 identical over 10 bases. V gave up 3 bases and J gave up 1 base; unmatched junction bases: 0. CDR3 length equals 13 residues. Germline V gene sequence: CDR1 GTSNPN, CDR2 SVGIG (reference sequence). CDR3 amino acids: CAWRLAGSYEQYF. The CDR3 region has the DNA TGTGCCTGGAGACTAGCGGGGTCCTACGAGCAGTACTTC.

The chain links TRBV9 to TRBJ2-5; 8 nucleotides agree with TRBD2. V lost 4 bases and J lost 4; bases outside the gene matches: 12. From germline, CDR1 is SGDLS and CDR2 YYNGEE. The CDR3 consists of 16 residues. CDR3 in DNA: TGTGCCAGCAGCAACCGGGGGGGAGAGGGCCGAGAGACCCAGTACTTC. Protein: CASSNRGGEGRETQYF.

The chain couples TRBV19 to TRBJ1-5, with unresolved D. Germline V CDR1 and CDR2: LNHDA, SQIVND (reference sequence). The CDR3 has 14 amino acids. Trimming took off 7 bases at V and 3 bases at J, with 13 bases between the two ends. CDR3 bases: TGTGCCAGTACTCCGGACGGGGACAATCAGCCCCAGCATTTT. It translates to CASTPDGDNQPQHF.

This clone has a single count. V is TRBV7-9 and J is TRBJ2-1; D gene unclear. The CDR3 has 12 amino acids. The germline V gene encodes CDR1 SEHNR and CDR2 FQNEAQ (reference sequence). V was shortened by 5 bases and J by 5 bases, with 7 bases between the two germline ends. CDR3 nucleotides: TGTGCCAGCAGCCCGACTCACAATGAGCAGTTCTTC. This sequence encodes CASSPTHNEQFF.

This sequence joins TRBV28 and TRBJ2-1; no definite D call. The germline CDR1 and CDR2 sequences are MDHEN and SYDVKM. The CDR3 has 14 amino acids. Trimming took off 4 bases at V and 0 bases at J, with 7 bases between the two ends. The CDR3 loop reads CASSSRYSYNEQFF. The CDR3 DNA is TGTGCCAGCAGTTCCCGGTACTCCTACAATGAGCAGTTCTTC.

The gene calls are TRBV4-1 and TRBJ2-7; 9 nucleotides match TRBD1. Germline V CDR1 and CDR2: MGHRA, YSYEKL. J lost 3 bases, V lost 3 bases, and 6 bases had no gene match. The CDR3 is 15 amino acids. The CDR3 reads CASSQPGQGIYEQYF. Here the CDR3 DNA reads TGCGCCAGCAGCCAGCCGGGACAGGGTATCTACGAGCAGTACTTC.

The V gene is TRBV13, the J gene TRBJ2-7, with TRBD1 matching 8 bases. Germline trimming cut 4 bases from V and 4 bases from J; bases unmatched to any gene: 6. This CDR3 region has 14 residues. CDR1 and CDR2 from the germline V gene are PRHDT and FYEKMQ (reference sequence). Written as DNA, the CDR3 is TGTGCCAGCAGCTCGACAGGGGCGGAATACGAGCAGTACTTC. Protein sequence: CASSSTGAEYEQYF. Supplemented by reference TRBV13 and TRBJ2-7, the full variable domain reads AAGVIQSPRHLIKEKRETATLKCYPIPRHDTVYWYQQGPGQDPQFLISFYEKMQSDKGSIPDRFSAQQFSDYHSELNMSSLELGDSALYFCASSSTGAEYEQYFGPGTRLTVT.

The gene calls are TRBV5-6 and TRBJ2-5; maybe TRBD1 (5 bases). Germline loops: CDR1 SGHDT, CDR2 YYEEEE. This CDR3 is built from 13 residues. V dropped 7 bases and J dropped 1 base, with 11 bases sitting between them. CDR3 loop: CASHDRIQETQYF. CDR3 sequence (DNA): TGTGCCAGCCATGACAGAATCCAAGAGACCCAGTACTTC.

The rearrangement uses TRBV11-2 and TRBJ2-7; TRBD1 might be the D (6 bases). Germline assignment: CDR1 SGHAT and CDR2 FQNNGV. CDR3 length equals 15 residues. Trimming cost V 3 bases and J 3 bases, with 15 bases left between them. The CDR3 here is CASSFHRQAHYEQYF. The CDR3 nucleotides read TGTGCCAGCAGCTTCCACCGACAGGCCCACTACGAGCAGTACTTC.

This chain connects TRBV5-4 to TRBJ1-6; 8 bases map to TRBD1. Germline V gives CDR1 SGHNT, CDR2 YYREEE (reference sequence). This CDR3 is built from 14 residues. V was pared by 1 base and J by 10 bases, with 4 bases of the junction left unmatched. The CDR3 DNA reads TGTGCCAGCAGCTTGTCAGGACAGGGATCACCCCTCCACTTT. Its translation is CASSLSGQGSPLHF.

The chain combines TRBV12-5 with TRBJ2-2, with 13 positions matching TRBD2. Germline CDR1 and CDR2: LGHNT and FRNRAP. This CDR3 has 18 amino acids. The trim removed 5 bases at V and 5 bases at J, leaving 11 bases unmatched. CDR3 coding DNA: TGTGCTAGTGGTCCGACCGGACTAGCGGGAGTAAAGACCGGGGAGCTGTTTTTT. Protein product: CASGPTGLAGVKTGELFF. The whole variable domain, remainder taken from reference TRBV12-5 and TRBJ2-2, is DARVTQTPRHKVTEMGQEVTMRCQPILGHNTVFWYRQTMMQGLELLAYFRNRAPLDDSGMPKDRFSAEMPDATLATLKIQPSEPRDSAVYFCASGPTGLAGVKTGELFFGEGSRLTVL.

The V and J genes are TRBV5-5 and TRBJ1-1, with D uncertain. The CDR3 covers 14 residues. Germline CDR1 reads SGHKS; CDR2 reads YYEKEE (reference sequence). V shed 2 bases and J shed 0 bases, with 8 bases lying between them. The CDR3 coding sequence is TGTGCCAGCAGCTTATGGCCCCTGAACACTGAAGCTTTCTTT. Translated: CASSLWPLNTEAFF.

The chain uses TRBV6-1 and TRBJ2-7; TRBD1 matches 10 bases. Germline CDR1 MNHNS, CDR2 SASEGT. V shed 6 bases and J 2 bases; nucleotides not matched to a gene: 4. This CDR3 has 14 amino acids. CDR3 amino acids: CASRTGQGTYEQYF. CDR3 DNA sequence: TGTGCCAGCAGAACGGGACAGGGGACCTACGAGCAGTACTTC.

The chain carries TRBV5-1 and TRBJ1-4, with D maybe TRBD1 (5 bases). CDR1 and CDR2 (germline): SGHRS, YFSETQ. There are 16 residues in the CDR3. Trimming removed 4 bases at V and 8 bases at J, with 21 bases between. As DNA, the CDR3 is TGCGCCAGCAGCCAGGCGGGGGGTATCGCCGGGGAAAAACTGTTTTTT. It yields the protein CASSQAGGIAGEKLFF.